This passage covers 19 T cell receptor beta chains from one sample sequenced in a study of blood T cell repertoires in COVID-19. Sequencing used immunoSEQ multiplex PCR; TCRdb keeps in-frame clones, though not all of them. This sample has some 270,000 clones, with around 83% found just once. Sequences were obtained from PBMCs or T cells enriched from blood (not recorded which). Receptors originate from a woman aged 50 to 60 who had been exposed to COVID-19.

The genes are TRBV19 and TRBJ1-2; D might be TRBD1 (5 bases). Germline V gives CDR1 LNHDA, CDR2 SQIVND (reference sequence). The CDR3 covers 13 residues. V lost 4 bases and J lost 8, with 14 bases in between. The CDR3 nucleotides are TGTGCCAGTAGTAGCAATCGGGGGTCCGGCTACACCTTC. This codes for CASSSNRGSGYTF.

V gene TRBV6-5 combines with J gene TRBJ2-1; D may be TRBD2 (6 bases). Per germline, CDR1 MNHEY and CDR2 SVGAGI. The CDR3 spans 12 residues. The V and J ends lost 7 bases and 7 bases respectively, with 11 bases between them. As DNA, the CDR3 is TGTGCCAGCAAGGAGGGTTGGAATGAGCAGTTCTTC. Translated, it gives CASKEGWNEQFF.

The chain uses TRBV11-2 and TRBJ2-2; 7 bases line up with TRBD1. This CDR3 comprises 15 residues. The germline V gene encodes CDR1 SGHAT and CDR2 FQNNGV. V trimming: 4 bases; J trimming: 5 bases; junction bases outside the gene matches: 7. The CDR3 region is CASSYTGVGTGELFF. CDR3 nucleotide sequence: TGTGCCAGCAGCTACACAGGGGTTGGAACCGGGGAGCTGTTTTTT.

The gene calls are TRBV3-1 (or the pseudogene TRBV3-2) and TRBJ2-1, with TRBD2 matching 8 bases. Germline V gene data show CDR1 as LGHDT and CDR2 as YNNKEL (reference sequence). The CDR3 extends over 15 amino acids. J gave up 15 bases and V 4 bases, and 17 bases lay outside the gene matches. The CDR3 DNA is TGTGCCAGCAGCCGTCTCGGGGGGGGCCTAGGGGAGTGGTTCTTC. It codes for CASSRLGGGLGEWFF.

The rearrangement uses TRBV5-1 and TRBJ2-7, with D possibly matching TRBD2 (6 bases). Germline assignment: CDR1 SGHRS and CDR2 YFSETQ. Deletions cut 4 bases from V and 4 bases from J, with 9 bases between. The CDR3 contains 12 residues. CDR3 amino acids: CASSPGGYEQYF. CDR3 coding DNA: TGCGCCAGCAGCCCCGGGGGATACGAGCAGTACTTC.

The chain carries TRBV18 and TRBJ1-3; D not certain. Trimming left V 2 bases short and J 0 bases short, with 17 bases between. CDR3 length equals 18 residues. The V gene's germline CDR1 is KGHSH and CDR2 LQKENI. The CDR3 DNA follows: TGTGCCAGCTCACCATTCACTACAATAGGAGGCTCTGGAAACACCATATATTTT. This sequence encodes CASSPFTTIGGSGNTIYF.

This CDR3 is CAWGFREAFF. CDR3 in DNA: TGTGCCTGGGGTTTCAGGGAAGCTTTCTTT. The chain employs TRBV30 and TRBJ1-1; D gene uncertain. Germline CDR1 is GTSNPN and CDR2 is SVGIG (reference sequence). This CDR3 spans 10 amino acids. The germline V and J ends were trimmed by 5 bases and 8 bases, with 9 bases remaining between them.

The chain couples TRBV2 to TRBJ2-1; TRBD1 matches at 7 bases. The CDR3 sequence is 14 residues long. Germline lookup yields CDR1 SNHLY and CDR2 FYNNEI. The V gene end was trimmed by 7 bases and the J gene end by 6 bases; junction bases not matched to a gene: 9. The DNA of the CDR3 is TGTGCCAGCACCGGGACAGCGCCATTCAATGAGCAGTTCTTC. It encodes CASTGTAPFNEQFF.

CDR3 loop: CASSLLQGFKGGYTF. The CDR3 DNA is TGTGCCAGCAGCTTACTACAGGGATTCAAGGGTGGCTACACCTTC. V usage is TRBV5-4 and J usage is TRBJ1-2; tentative D call: TRBD1 (6 bases). Germline V gives CDR1 SGHNT, CDR2 YYREEE (reference sequence). The germline V and J ends were trimmed by 2 bases and 7 bases, with 18 bases remaining between them. The CDR3 length is 15 residues.

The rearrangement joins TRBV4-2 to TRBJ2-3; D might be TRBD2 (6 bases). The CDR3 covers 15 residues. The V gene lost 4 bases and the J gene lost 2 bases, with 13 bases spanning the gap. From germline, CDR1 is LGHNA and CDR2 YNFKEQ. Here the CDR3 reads CASSPMTGDTDTQYF. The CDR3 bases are TGTGCCAGCAGCCCCATGACGGGGGACACAGATACGCAGTATTTT.

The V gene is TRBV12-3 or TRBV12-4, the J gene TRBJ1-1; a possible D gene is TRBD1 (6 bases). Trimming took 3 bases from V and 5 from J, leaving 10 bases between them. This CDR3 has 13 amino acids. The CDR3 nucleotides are TGTGCCAGCAGTTTTTTGGGGGCGACTGAAGCTTTCTTT. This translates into CASSFLGATEAFF.

The chain's CDR3 is CASSHRGLNEKLFF. The CDR3 DNA reads as TGTGCCAGTAGTCACAGGGGGCTTAATGAAAAACTGTTTTTT. V is TRBV19 and J is TRBJ1-4, with 9 bases that match TRBD1. This CDR3 contains 14 residues. Per germline, CDR1 LNHDA and CDR2 SQIVND (reference sequence). Germline trimming cut 5 bases from V and 4 bases from J; bases unmatched to any gene: 2.

CDR3 bases: TGCGCCAGCAGTCAATCTGACAGGGGATCCTACGAGCAGTACTTC. Protein sequence: CASSQSDRGSYEQYF. The V and J genes are TRBV23-1 and TRBJ2-7; TRBD1 matches 8 bases. TRBV23-1 is placed among ORFs of uncertain function. V was pared by 0 bases and J by 1 base, with 2 bases of the junction left unmatched. The CDR3 sequence is 15 residues long.

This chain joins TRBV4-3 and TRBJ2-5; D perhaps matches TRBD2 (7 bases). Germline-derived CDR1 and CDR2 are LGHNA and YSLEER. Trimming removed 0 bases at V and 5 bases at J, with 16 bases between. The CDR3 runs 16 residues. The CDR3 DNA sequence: TGCGCCAGCAGCCAAGAATGGGGGGGCCTTTTGGAGACCCAGTACTTC. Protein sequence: CASSQEWGGLLETQYF.

CDR3: CAWSGTRADTQYF. CDR3 nucleotide sequence: TGTGCCTGGTCCGGGACTAGGGCAGATACGCAGTATTTT. The chain employs TRBV30 and TRBJ2-3, with 8 positions matching TRBD2. CDR1 and CDR2 from the germline V gene are GTSNPN and SVGIG (reference sequence). This CDR3 spans 13 amino acids. Trimming at V came to 5 bases and at J to 4 bases, leaving 5 bases not matched to a gene.

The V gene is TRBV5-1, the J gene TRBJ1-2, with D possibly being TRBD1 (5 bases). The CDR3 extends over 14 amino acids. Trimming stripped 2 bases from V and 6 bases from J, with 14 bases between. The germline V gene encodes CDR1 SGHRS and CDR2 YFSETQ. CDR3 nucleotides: TGCGCCAGCAGCTTAAATGACAGTCCTGATGGCTACACCTTC. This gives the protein CASSLNDSPDGYTF. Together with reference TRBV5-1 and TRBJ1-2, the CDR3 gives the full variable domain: KAGVTQTPRYLIKTRGQQVTLSCSPISGHRSVSWYQQTPGQGLQFLFEYFSETQRNKGNFPGRFSGRQFSNSRSEMNVSTLELGDSALYLCASSLNDSPDGYTFGSGTRLTVV.

The CDR3 coding sequence is TGTGCCAGCAGTGAATTCGGGGACAGGGAAGCTTTCTTT. Its translation: CASSEFGDREAFF. The chain recombines TRBV25-1 with TRBJ1-1, with 8 positions matching TRBD1. The V and J ends lost 1 base and 8 bases, in that order; junction bases with no gene match: 3. In germline, CDR1 is MGHDK, CDR2 SYGVNS. The CDR3 has 13 amino acids.

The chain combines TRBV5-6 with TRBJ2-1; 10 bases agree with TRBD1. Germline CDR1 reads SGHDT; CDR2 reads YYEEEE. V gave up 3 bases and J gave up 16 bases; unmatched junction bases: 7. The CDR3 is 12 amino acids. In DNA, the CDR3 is TGTGCCAGCAGCTCGGGGGGACAGGGGATATTCTTC. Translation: CASSSGGQGIFF.

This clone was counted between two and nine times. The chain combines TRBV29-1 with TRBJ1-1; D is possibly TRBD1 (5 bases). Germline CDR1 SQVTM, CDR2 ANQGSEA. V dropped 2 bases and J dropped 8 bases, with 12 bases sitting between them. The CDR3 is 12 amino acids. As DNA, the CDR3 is TGCAGCGTTGAATCCGGGTCAGGGGAAGCTTTCTTT. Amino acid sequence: CSVESGSGEAFF. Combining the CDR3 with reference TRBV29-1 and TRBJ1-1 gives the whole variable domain SAVISQKPSRDICQRGTSLTIQCQVDSQVTMMFWYRQQPGQSLTLIATANQGSEATYESGFVIDKFPISRPNLTFSTLTVSNMSPEDSSIYLCSVESGSGEAFFGQGTRLTVV.